The rows below give T cell receptor beta chains drawn from one sample of a study of blood T cell repertoires in COVID-19. Assay used: immunoSEQ multiplex PCR; TCRdb lists only in-frame clones, some missing. The data contain fewer than 300,000 clones, around 87% of them singletons. The sequencing sample was made of peripheral blood. These receptors all stem from a woman aged 50 to 60 with acute or convalescent COVID-19. The CDR3 runs from the conserved cysteine through the conserved F or W. Each record gives: clone size, D gene, J gene, V gene, CDR3 protein, CDR3 DNA. A D gene is named only where the DNA matches it firmly. The listing skips clone size in some rows; elsewhere it reads once, few, many or a size class.

. TRBD1 TRBJ1-2 TRBV10-3 CAISRDRQNYGYTF TGTGCCATCAGCCGGGACAGGCAAAACTATGGCTACACCTTC
. . TRBJ1-5 TRBV5-6 CASSLGQHNQPQHF TGTGCCAGCAGCCTCGGACAGCACAATCAGCCCCAGCATTTT
. . TRBJ2-4 TRBV12-3/TRBV12-4 CASSSGIGIQYF TGTGCCAGCAGTTCAGGGATAGGCATTCAGTACTTC
. TRBD1 TRBJ1-2 TRBV5-1 CASSLDRGNYGYTF TGCGCCAGCAGCTTGGACAGGGGCAACTATGGCTACACCTTC
. . TRBJ1-4 TRBV5-4 CASSFGPGRYEKLFF TGTGCCAGCAGCTTCGGGCCCGGGAGGTATGAAAAACTGTTTTTT
. . TRBJ2-3 TRBV4-2 CASSPRQVTDTQYF TGTGCCAGCAGCCCCCGCCAGGTCACAGATACGCAGTATTTT
. TRBD2 TRBJ2-1 TRBV9 CASSVRLAGGEQFF TGTGCCAGCAGCGTTCGGCTAGCGGGAGGCGAGCAGTTCTTC
. . TRBJ2-2 TRBV24-1 CATSPRTGRVTGELFF TGTGCCACCTCCCCCCGGACAGGGAGGGTCACCGGGGAGCTGTTTTTT
few . TRBJ2-5 TRBV5-1 CASSLVRGNQETQYF TGCGCCAGCAGCTTGGTTCGGGGGAACCAAGAGACCCAGTACTTC
. . TRBJ1-1 TRBV5-4 CASSSGQLPEAFF TGTGCCAGCAGCTCCGGACAGCTCCCTGAAGCTTTCTTT
. . TRBJ1-2 TRBV7-9 CASRPTVFYGYTF TGTGCCAGCAGGCCGACAGTATTCTATGGCTACACCTTC
. . TRBJ2-2 TRBV7-2 CASSLKAGNTGELFF TGTGCCAGCAGCTTGAAGGCAGGCAACACCGGGGAGCTGTTTTTT
once . TRBJ2-1 TRBV25-1 CASSKQEGNEQFF TGTGCCAGCAGTAAACAGGAGGGAAATGAGCAGTTCTTC
. . TRBJ1-6 TRBV7-9 CASSPGTSGSPLHF TGTGCCAGCAGCCCCGGGACATCCGGGTCACCCCTCCACTTT
. TRBD2 TRBJ2-1 TRBV28 CASSRSGRAVVEQFF TGTGCCAGCAGCCGAAGCGGGAGGGCAGTAGTGGAGCAGTTCTTC
. TRBD2 TRBJ2-3 TRBV5-1 CASSLEGGSRTDTQYF TGCGCCAGCAGCCTAGAGGGCGGGAGCCGCACAGATACGCAGTATTTT
. TRBD2 TRBJ2-1 TRBV7-3 CASSPAGGGYNEQFF TGTGCCAGCTCACCTGCGGGAGGAGGCTACAATGAGCAGTTCTTC
. . TRBJ1-2 TRBV28 CASSLGGGGYGYTF TGTGCCAGCAGTCTGGGGGGCGGGGGATATGGCTACACCTTC
. TRBD1 TRBJ1-1 TRBV13 CASRRRGRLPMNTEAFF TGTGCCAGCAGGCGGAGGGGGCGCCTCCCTATGAACACTGAAGCTTTCTTT
. . TRBJ1-3 TRBV11-3 CASSLSSAGNTIYF TGTGCCAGCAGCTTATCTTCAGCTGGAAACACCATATATTTT
. TRBD2 TRBJ2-1 TRBV27 CASSPIAGAVYNEQFF TGTGCCAGCAGTCCAATAGCGGGAGCAGTCTACAATGAGCAGTTCTTC
. TRBD1 TRBJ1-6 TRBV4-1 CASSQEWTGGSPLHF TGCGCCAGCAGCCAAGAATGGACAGGGGGTTCACCCCTCCACTTT
. TRBD2 TRBJ2-1 TRBV4-1 CASSPLSGRALYNEQFF TGCGCCAGCAGCCCTCTGAGCGGGAGGGCCTTATACAATGAGCAGTTCTTC
. . TRBJ2-7 TRBV12-2 CASRTTSEGDEQYF TGTGCAAGTCGCACAACCTCAGAGGGGGACGAGCAGTACTTC
. . TRBJ1-4 TRBV18 CASSPFVGQNEKLFF TGTGCCAGCTCACCCTTTGTCGGACAGAATGAAAAACTGTTTTTT
. . TRBJ2-1 TRBV24-1 CATSESGGNEQFF TGTGCCACCAGTGAATCGGGTGGGAATGAGCAGTTCTTC
. TRBD1 TRBJ2-7 TRBV11-2 CASSINSGTGVYEQYF TGTGCCAGCAGCATCAACTCCGGGACAGGGGTCTACGAGCAGTACTTC
. TRBD2 TRBJ2-1 TRBV6-5 CASSYQGAGGNEQFF TGTGCCAGCAGTTACCAAGGAGCGGGAGGCAATGAGCAGTTCTTC
. . TRBJ2-7 TRBV18 CASSPQVSGQYPYEQYF TGTGCCAGCTCACCACAAGTTTCAGGACAGTATCCCTACGAGCAGTACTTC
. . TRBJ1-1 TRBV19 CASSSVSRIAFF TGTGCCAGTAGCTCAGTTTCAAGAATAGCTTTCTTT
. TRBD1 TRBJ2-7 TRBV18 CASSPGTGGPYEQYF TGTGCCAGCTCACCCGGGACAGGGGGGCCCTACGAGCAGTACTTC
. TRBD1 TRBJ2-7 TRBV28 CASTGPPMTGRETYEQYF TGTGCCAGCACTGGGCCCCCCATGACAGGGAGAGAAACCTACGAGCAGTACTTC
. . TRBJ2-3 TRBV28 CASSSPADTHRADTQYF TGTGCCAGCAGTTCTCCCGCGGACACTCACCGGGCAGATACGCAGTATTTT
. . TRBJ2-1 TRBV6-2/TRBV6-3 CASSYLPASLIFNEQFF TGTGCCAGCAGTTACTTACCTGCTAGTCTTATTTTCAATGAGCAGTTCTTC
few TRBD1 TRBJ1-1 TRBV28 CASTERTGGVPEAFF TGTGCCAGCACCGAGAGGACAGGTGGGGTCCCTGAAGCTTTCTTT
once . TRBJ2-6 TRBV30 CAWSVGQLRSGANVLTF TGTGCCTGGAGTGTGGGGCAGTTAAGGTCTGGGGCCAACGTCCTGACTTTC
. . TRBJ2-7 TRBV15 CATSRDVASSYEQYF TGTGCCACCAGCAGAGATGTCGCGAGCTCCTACGAGCAGTACTTC
. TRBD1 TRBJ1-4 TRBV11-2 CASSLLTGGYEKLFF TGTGCCAGCAGCTTATTAACAGGGGGTTACGAAAAACTGTTTTTT
. TRBD2 TRBJ2-2 TRBV19 CASRHETSGHGELFF TGTGCCAGTAGACATGAGACTAGCGGGCACGGGGAGCTGTTTTTT
. . TRBJ2-5 TRBV10-3 CAISAGVQETQYF TGTGCCATCAGTGCAGGCGTACAAGAGACCCAGTACTTC
. TRBD2 TRBJ2-2 TRBV4-2 CASSQDLAGVVGELFF TGTGCCAGCAGCCAAGATTTGGCGGGAGTCGTCGGGGAGCTGTTTTTT
. TRBD1 TRBJ2-7 TRBV9 CASSEQGATYEQYF TGTGCCAGCAGCGAACAGGGGGCTACCTACGAGCAGTACTTC
. . TRBJ1-5 TRBV28 CASSFAGAGNQPQHF TGTGCCAGCAGTTTCGCAGGGGCAGGCAATCAGCCCCAGCATTTT
. TRBD2 TRBJ2-7 TRBV7-9 CASSDQTSGSSYEQYF TGTGCCAGCAGCGACCAGACTAGCGGCAGCTCCTACGAGCAGTACTTC